This T cell receptor (beta chain) was sequenced for a study of T-cell reconstitution after alpha-beta-depleted transplantation in children. A library of TCRbeta sequences, prepared with unique molecular identifiers, was generated. One entry per CDR3 protein, called by TCRdb with MiXCR from the PCR reads. The table lists about 400,000 distinct CDR3 sequences, roughly 21% of them singletons. J lost 10 bases, V lost 0 bases, and 10 bases had no gene match. CDR1 ENHRY and CDR2 SYGVKD come from the germline V gene. This CDR3 is 17 amino acids long. The clonotype originates from a human donor who donated a stem cell graft to a child with acute myeloid leukemia. The starting material was PBMCs from the stem cell graft donor, obtained from the stem cell graft. V gene TRBV10-3 combines with J gene TRBJ2-1; TRBD1 agrees at 12 bases. The CDR3 sequence is CAISESGPGQGAREQFF. In nucleotides, the CDR3 is TGTGCCATCAGTGAGTCCGGTCCGGGACAGGGGGCAAGGGAGCAGTTCTTC.